Below, 3 T cell receptor beta chains from the same sample are listed, as sequenced in a study of shared clonotypes between healthy human individuals. The naive CD8 subset, CD45RO-negative cells positively selected for CCR7, excluded terminally differentiated effector memory CD45RA+ cells. Clones were sequenced by immunoSEQ multiplex PCR, and TCRdb holds only the in-frame ones, with some missing. The sample has about 1,900,000 clones, less than 95% seen once. The sequenced material came from naive CD8+ T cells sorted from blood. These receptors all come from a man aged 18 to 30 in good health.

The J gene is TRBJ2-3, the V gene TRBV4-1, with 9 nucleotides matching TRBD2. J was trimmed by 3 bases and V by 1 base; bases with no gene match: 2. This CDR3 spans 15 amino acids. Germline V gene sequence: CDR1 MGHRA, CDR2 YSYEKL. This CDR3 reads CASSQGLAATDTQYF. Here the CDR3 DNA reads TGCGCCAGCAGCCAAGGACTAGCGGCTACAGATACGCAGTATTTT.

V is TRBV27 and J is TRBJ2-5; tentatively, D is TRBD1 (6 bases). The CDR3 sequence is 13 residues long. V lost 2 bases, J lost 10 bases, and 14 bases lay in between. CDR1 is MNHEY and CDR2 is SMNVEV in the germline V gene (reference sequence). The CDR3 here is CASSLGPAGDQYF. CDR3 coding DNA: TGTGCCAGCAGTTTAGGGCCAGCAGGGGACCAGTACTTC.

This chain joins TRBV4-3 and TRBJ1-1; the match to TRBD1 covers 8 bases. CDR1 and CDR2 (germline): LGHNA, YSLEER. After removal of 0 bases from V and 1 base from J, the junction contained 10 bases not matched to a gene. The CDR3 is made up of 18 amino acids. Written as DNA, the CDR3 is TGCGCCAGCAGCCAAGAATTGGACAGGGAAGGGGAGAACACTGAAGCTTTCTTT. Its translation: CASSQELDREGENTEAFF.